The clone carrying this T cell receptor beta chain was seen a handful of times. Profiled with immunoSEQ multiplex PCR; TCRdb holds only in-frame clones, not every one. The repertoire includes about 260,000 clones, approximately 86% of them detected once, and under 2% sits in the top ten. The entry originates in a study of blood T cell repertoires in COVID-19. Whole-study context: COVID-19 samples from acute and convalescent phases originated in the United States, Italy and Spain. T cells, B-cell-depleted T cells, or PBMCs supplied cDNA or gDNA.

The germline gives CDR1 SNHLY, CDR2 FYNNEI. V lost 6 bases to trimming and J lost 3 bases; unmatched junction nucleotides: 3. This CDR3 is built from 14 residues. The rearrangement joins TRBV2 to TRBJ2-7, with 12 bases fitting TRBD1. Source material: peripheral blood. This receptor was obtained from a man in his thirties or forties with active or convalescent COVID-19. The CDR3 DNA follows: TGTGCCAGCAGGGGGACAGGGGGCGTCTACGAGCAGTACTTC. Residues: CASRGTGGVYEQYF.